The clone carrying this T cell receptor beta chain has ten or more counts. No antigen is known for it. This entry is derived from a study of spatial heterogeneity in lung cancer. For the study at large: Each distinct TCR and UMI combination averaged more than ten appearances in raw reads. Study-wide results and caveats: Ubiquitous expanded tumor TCRs surfaced in blood more at resection than they did at follow-up.

Every TCR cDNA molecule carried a tag that served as a unique molecular identifier. TCRdb ran MiXCR on the 5' RACE reads and lists one entry per CDR3 protein. The data show tens of thousands of distinct CDR3 sequences, approximately 7% seen once. The time point here: sample taken at primary tumor resection. Whole RNA from tumor, nontumor lung or frozen PBMC was sequenced unsorted. Samples came from 65 to 75 TRACERx patients with untreated early-stage lung cancer. This CDR3 has 14 amino acids. Trimming stripped 3 bases from V and 2 bases from J, with 9 bases between. The TCR was taken from a female donor with early-stage non-small cell lung cancer. Sequencing used PBMCs, obtained at surgery. The chain couples TRBV12-3 or TRBV12-4 to TRBJ2-3; D is ambiguous. Here the CDR3 reads CASSFPPYTDTQYF. In nucleotides, the CDR3 is TGTGCCAGCAGTTTCCCTCCTTACACAGATACGCAGTATTTT.